The 10 T cell receptor beta chains below were found in one sample sequenced in a study of regulatory T cells. The primer mix had 52 TRBV and 13 TRBJ primers. TCRdb's copy holds only in-frame clones and misses some; the assay was immunoSEQ multiplex PCR. Counted here are about 35,000 clones, approximately 90% occurring once; the ten biggest clones make up 2.4%. No antigen has been assigned to these receptors. The study's findings and limits: Hydrophobic residues at CDR3 positions 6 and 7 were enriched in conventional CD4+ T cells of CD3G-deficient patients.

Sequenced input: conventional CD4+ T cells sorted from blood. The origin of the receptors is a person aged 18 to 35 with CD3G deficiency.

This chain joins TRBV18 and TRBJ2-7; D possibly uses TRBD1 or TRBD2 (5 bases each). This CDR3 is built from 14 residues. Germline CDR1 is KGHSH and CDR2 is LQKENI. Trimming shortened V by 6 bases and J by 5 bases, and 17 bases separated the two germline ends. This chain's CDR3 is CASSHRDGLNEQYF. CDR3 coding DNA: TGTGCCAGCTCCCATCGGGACGGATTAAACGAGCAGTACTTC.

The V call is TRBV6-1, the J call TRBJ1-4; no clear D gene. Deletions cut 4 bases from V and 7 bases from J, with 10 bases between. This CDR3 region has 13 residues. Germline V gene lookup returns CDR1 MNHNS and CDR2 SASEGT. CDR3 sequence (DNA): TGTGCCAGCAGTGTGGTGCGATCTGAAAAACTGTTTTTT. Encoded protein: CASSVVRSEKLFF.

The V and J genes are TRBV28 and TRBJ2-7; 14 positions agree with TRBD2. Germline CDR1 is MDHEN and CDR2 is SYDVKM. The junction had 3 bases not matched to a gene; V was cut back by 6 bases and J by 5 bases. The CDR3 has 14 residues. The CDR3 DNA reads TGTGCCAGCAGCAGGGGACTAGCGGGAGACGAGCAGTACTTC. This translates into CASSRGLAGDEQYF.

The chain uses TRBV6-1 and TRBJ2-3, with D unresolved. Looked up from germline, CDR1 is MNHNS and CDR2 is SASEGT. The CDR3 is made up of 12 amino acids. Trimming shortened V by 3 bases and J by 3 bases, and 4 bases separated the two germline ends. CDR3 region: CASSDRTDTQYF. Here the CDR3 DNA reads TGTGCCAGCAGTGACCGGACAGATACGCAGTATTTT.

The rearrangement links TRBV7-9 to TRBJ2-5; possibly TRBD1 for D (6 bases). Trimming cost V 5 bases and J 5 bases, with 18 bases left between them. The CDR3 runs to 15 residues. Per the germline V gene, CDR1 is SEHNR and CDR2 is FQNEAQ (reference sequence). The chain's CDR3 is CASSVGGYRGETQYF. The DNA for the CDR3 is TGTGCCAGCAGCGTAGGAGGTTATAGGGGGGAGACCCAGTACTTC.

The J gene is TRBJ1-2, the V gene TRBV6-6, with 7 bases matching TRBD1. With V trimmed by 6 bases and J by 8 bases, 9 bases remained unmatched. Per germline, CDR1 MNHNY and CDR2 SVGAGI (reference sequence). The CDR3 is 13 amino acids. CDR3: CASRVTGNRGYTF. CDR3 nucleotides: TGTGCCAGCAGAGTGACAGGGAACAGAGGCTACACCTTC.

A few counts support this clone. The V gene is TRBV7-9, the J gene TRBJ1-1; D gene ambiguous. This CDR3 region has 13 residues. The V end was cut by 1 base, the J end by 6 bases, with 9 bases between. Germline V CDR1 and CDR2: SEHNR, FQNEAQ (reference sequence). The DNA of the CDR3 is TGTGCCAGCAGCTTAGGAGGGAGTGCTGAAGCTTTCTTT. It translates to CASSLGGSAEAFF.

The chain links TRBV6-1 to TRBJ2-7; D is uncertain. The germline gives CDR1 MNHNS, CDR2 SASEGT. V lost 6 bases to trimming and J lost 3 bases, with 6 bases between them. The CDR3 runs 11 residues. The CDR3 DNA sequence: TGTGCCAGCAGGGACCACTACGAGCAGTACTTC. Translating gives CASRDHYEQYF.

The genes are TRBV5-1 and TRBJ2-1; D is possibly TRBD1 or TRBD2 (6 bases each). Between the trimmed V and J ends, which lost 3 bases and 4 bases, there was a span of 14 bases. The CDR3 totals 15 residues. Germline V gene lookup returns CDR1 SGHRS and CDR2 YFSETQ. In DNA form, the CDR3 reads TGCGCCAGCAGCTCCGGAGGGACAAATTACAATGAGCAGTTCTTC. Translating gives CASSSGGTNYNEQFF.

CDR3 region: CASSLRTGGFTGELFF. DNA for the CDR3: TGTGCCAGCAGTTTACGGACAGGGGGGTTCACCGGGGAGCTGTTTTTT. V gene TRBV28 combines with J gene TRBJ2-2; 10 bases are shared with TRBD1. Germline trimming cut 2 bases from V and 4 bases from J; bases unmatched to any gene: 4. Germline values: CDR1 MDHEN, CDR2 SYDVKM. The CDR3 totals 16 residues.